Below are 31 T cell receptor beta chains sequenced from a single sample in a study of cytomegalovirus exposure and HLA in healthy donors. 60 Vbeta and 13 Jbeta primers were used in PCR. TCRdb's table, derived via immunoSEQ multiplex PCR, lists solely in-frame clones and lacks some. The sample yields almost 85,000 clones, roughly 78% seen once. Material for sequencing was PBMCs. These receptors came from a male donor in good health and CMV-seropositive.

The chain is built from TRBV27 and TRBJ2-3; the D gene is possibly TRBD1 (5 bases). The V end lost 3 bases, the J end lost 1 base, and 11 bases lay between the germline ends. From germline, CDR1 is MNHEY and CDR2 SMNVEV (reference sequence). The CDR3 runs 15 residues. The DNA for the CDR3 is TGTGCCAGCAGTTTCGGACAAGGGGGCACAGATACGCAGTATTTT. Its translation: CASSFGQGGTDTQYF.

J is TRBJ2-6 and V is TRBV10-3; D is possibly TRBD2 (5 bases). Germline V lookup: CDR1 ENHRY, CDR2 SYGVKD. V lost 6 bases and J 1 base, leaving 10 bases between the germline ends. This CDR3 comprises 15 residues. The CDR3: CAIRGLASGANVLTF. For the CDR3, the DNA is TGTGCCATCAGAGGGTTAGCGTCTGGGGCCAACGTCCTGACTTTC.

The J gene is TRBJ1-5, the V gene TRBV19, with D hard to call. This CDR3 has 13 amino acids. Trimming shortened V by 5 bases and J by 1 base, and 6 bases separated the two germline ends. The V gene's germline CDR1 is LNHDA and CDR2 SQIVND (reference sequence). CDR3 sequence reads: CASSQASNQPQHF. The CDR3 nucleotides read TGTGCCAGTAGTCAAGCCAGCAATCAGCCCCAGCATTTT.

The chain uses TRBV7-8 and TRBJ1-2; 7 positions match TRBD1. This CDR3 contains 18 residues. Losses at the gene ends were 5 bases for V and 7 bases for J; bases not matched to a gene: 22. Looked up from germline, CDR1 is SGHVS and CDR2 is FQNEAQ. The CDR3 DNA reads as TGTGCCAGCAGCCCACCGGGACAGAGACCCTCCCCCCCTGGTGGCTACACCTTC. The encoded protein is CASSPPGQRPSPPGGYTF.

This clone was counted between two and nine times. The chain uses TRBV2 and TRBJ2-7; 9 bases map to TRBD2. Germline CDR1 and CDR2: SNHLY and FYNNEI. This CDR3 is 16 amino acids long. Germline trimming cut 3 bases from V and 5 bases from J; bases unmatched to any gene: 11. CDR3 in amino acids: CASSERVAGGRHEQYF. DNA of the CDR3: TGTGCCAGCAGTGAGAGAGTGGCGGGAGGGAGGCACGAGCAGTACTTC.

V gene TRBV10-3 combines with J gene TRBJ2-6, with D perhaps matching TRBD1 (6 bases). Germline V lookup: CDR1 ENHRY, CDR2 SYGVKD. The V and J ends lost 7 bases and 0 bases respectively, with 16 bases between them. This CDR3 region has 17 residues. The CDR3 DNA is TGTGCCATCACTGGCGACAGGACACACTCTGGGGCCAACGTCCTGACTTTC. It codes for CAITGDRTHSGANVLTF.

The rearrangement joins TRBV2 to TRBJ2-6; 8 bases fit TRBD2. This CDR3 is built from 16 residues. Germline V lookup: CDR1 SNHLY, CDR2 FYNNEI. V trimming: 9 bases; J trimming: 0 bases; junction bases outside the gene matches: 7. The CDR3 bases are TGTGCCAGGAGTAGCGGGACAAGCTCTGGGGCCAACGTCCTGACTTTC. Its protein product is CARSSGTSSGANVLTF. The variable domain in full, completed from reference TRBV2 and TRBJ2-6, reads EPEVTQTPSHQVTQMGQEVILRCVPISNHLYFYWYRQILGQKVEFLVSFYNNEISEKSEIFDDQFSVERPDGSNFTLKIRSTKLEDSAMYFCARSSGTSSGANVLTFGAGSRLTVL.

The V call is TRBV7-6, the J call TRBJ2-3; 10 bases are shared with TRBD2. The CDR3 runs 16 residues. Trimming took 1 base from V and 2 from J; bases not matched to a gene: 3. The germline V gene encodes CDR1 SGHVS and CDR2 FNYEAQ. The CDR3 bases are TGTGCCAGCAGCTTAGGGACTAGCGGAGTCACAGATACGCAGTATTTT. Protein product: CASSLGTSGVTDTQYF.

The chain uses TRBV5-6 and TRBJ2-7, with 7 bases matching TRBD1. Germline assignment: CDR1 SGHDT and CDR2 YYEEEE. The CDR3 covers 13 residues. V shed 5 bases, J shed 5 bases, and the junction held 7 bases outside the gene matches. CDR3: CASSFGTVDEQYF. The CDR3 nucleotides read TGTGCCAGCAGTTTCGGGACAGTGGACGAGCAGTACTTC. The entire variable domain, with the rest obtained from reference TRBV5-6 and TRBJ2-7, is as follows: DAGVTQSPTHLIKTRGQQVTLRCSPKSGHDTVSWYQQALGQGPQFIFQYYEEEERQRGNFPDRFSGHQFPNYSSELNVNALLLGDSALYLCASSFGTVDEQYFGPGTRLTVT.

This CDR3 is CASSSTGGGYNEQFF. DNA for the CDR3: TGTGCCAGCAGTTCGACAGGGGGAGGCTACAATGAGCAGTTCTTC. The chain is built from TRBV6-5 and TRBJ2-1; 9 positions match TRBD1. J lost 3 bases, V lost 4 bases, and 4 bases had no gene match. Germline loops: CDR1 MNHEY, CDR2 SVGAGI. The length of the CDR3 is 15 residues.

CDR3 region: CASSLGYRNYEQYF. Written as DNA, the CDR3 is TGTGCCAGCAGCTTAGGGTACAGGAACTACGAGCAGTACTTC. The V call is TRBV11-2, the J call TRBJ2-7, with a weak D call TRBD1 (5 bases). The CDR3 has 14 residues. Germline CDR1 and CDR2: SGHAT and FQNNGV. V dropped 1 base and J dropped 3 bases, with 10 bases sitting between them. Full variable domain (outside the CDR3, taken from reference TRBV11-2 and TRBJ2-7): EAGVAQSPRYKIIEKRQSVAFWCNPISGHATLYWYQQILGQGPKLLIQFQNNGVVDDSQLPKDRFSAERLKGVDSTLKIQPAKLEDSAVYLCASSLGYRNYEQYFGPGTRLTVT.

A single count supports this clone. The gene calls are TRBV28 and TRBJ2-5, with D tentatively TRBD2 (5 bases). Germline CDR1 MDHEN, CDR2 SYDVKM. The V gene lost 3 bases and the J gene lost 4 bases, with 9 bases spanning the gap. The CDR3 covers 13 residues. CDR3 residues: CASSLREPETQYF. In DNA form, the CDR3 reads TGTGCCAGCAGTTTGAGGGAGCCAGAGACCCAGTACTTC.

This clone was detected once. The CDR3 coding sequence is TGTGCCAGCAGAGGCGGGATTGACGAGCAGTACTTC. Its protein product is CASRGGIDEQYF. V gene TRBV6-1 combines with J gene TRBJ2-7; D may be TRBD2 (6 bases). Trimming took off 6 bases at V and 5 bases at J, with 11 bases between the two ends. The CDR3 totals 12 residues. Germline values: CDR1 MNHNS, CDR2 SASEGT.

This clone was observed a single time. The chain carries TRBV5-1 and TRBJ2-7; 7 bases are shared with TRBD1. The CDR3 spans 16 residues. The V gene's germline CDR1 is SGHRS and CDR2 YFSETQ. Trimming removed 4 bases from V and 2 bases from J; junction bases left unmatched: 12. Here the CDR3 DNA reads TGCGCCAGCAGCCCCACCCCGGGACAGCCGACCTACGAGCAGTACTTC. Translating it yields CASSPTPGQPTYEQYF.

The chain combines TRBV28 with TRBJ2-4, with a weak D call TRBD1 (5 bases). Germline CDR1 MDHEN, CDR2 SYDVKM. There are 14 residues in the CDR3. V lost 10 bases to trimming and J lost 0 bases, with 13 bases between them. The CDR3 region has the DNA TGTGCCACATGGGGCGGAGTAGCCAAAAACATTCAGTACTTC. This sequence encodes CATWGGVAKNIQYF.

The chain is built from TRBV7-8 and TRBJ1-1; no firm D call. Per the germline V gene, CDR1 is SGHVS and CDR2 is FQNEAQ. V lost 2 bases to trimming and J lost 3 bases, with 10 bases between them. This CDR3 has 14 amino acids. The CDR3 loop reads CASSLYWRDTEAFF. CDR3 bases: TGTGCCAGCAGCTTATATTGGAGGGACACTGAAGCTTTCTTT.

V and J are TRBV5-1 and TRBJ2-7, with 8 bases lining up with TRBD2. V lost 2 bases to trimming and J lost 2 bases; unmatched junction nucleotides: 3. CDR1 is SGHRS and CDR2 is YFSETQ in the germline V gene. The CDR3 loop spans 14 amino acids. CDR3 DNA sequence: TGCGCCAGCAGCTTTCGGGAGGGTGCCTACGAGCAGTACTTC. Encoded protein: CASSFREGAYEQYF.

This chain joins TRBV7-2 and TRBJ2-1; no firm D call. The CDR3 runs to 12 residues. CDR1 is SGHTA, CDR2 FQGNSA, per germline. Trimming shortened V by 5 bases and J by 3 bases, and 5 bases separated the two germline ends. The CDR3 loop is CASSRVYNEQFF. The CDR3 DNA is TGTGCCAGCAGCCGGGTCTACAATGAGCAGTTCTTC.

The chain uses TRBV7-9 and TRBJ1-4; 8 bases are a match to TRBD1. Trimming at V came to 3 bases and at J to 5 bases, leaving 2 bases not matched to a gene. CDR3 length: 14 residues. Per germline, CDR1 SEHNR and CDR2 FQNEAQ (reference sequence). Here the CDR3 DNA reads TGTGCCAGCAGCTTGGGACAGGCAAATGAAAAACTGTTTTTT. Translating gives CASSLGQANEKLFF.

This clone was recorded once. This chain links TRBV5-1 with TRBJ2-1; unclear D gene. This CDR3 comprises 13 residues. Trimming removed 4 bases from V and 4 bases from J, with 9 bases in between. Germline V lookup: CDR1 SGHRS, CDR2 YFSETQ. The CDR3 DNA sequence: TGCGCCAGCAGCCTCCTACTGTACAATGAGCAGTTCTTC. Residues: CASSLLLYNEQFF. Based on the CDR3 plus reference TRBV5-1 and TRBJ2-1, the full variable domain is KAGVTQTPRYLIKTRGQQVTLSCSPISGHRSVSWYQQTPGQGLQFLFEYFSETQRNKGNFPGRFSGRQFSNSRSEMNVSTLELGDSALYLCASSLLLYNEQFFGPGTRLTVL.

The V call is TRBV7-3, the J call TRBJ2-3, with 10 bases identical to TRBD2. J was trimmed by 5 bases and V by 4 bases; bases with no gene match: 6. From germline, CDR1 is SGHTA and CDR2 FQGTGA. This CDR3 contains 15 residues. The CDR3 spells CASSSLAGVGDTQYF. The CDR3 nucleotides are TGTGCCAGCAGCTCCCTAGCGGGAGTAGGAGATACGCAGTATTTT. The full variable domain, in which reference TRBV7-3 and TRBJ2-3 provide the parts outside the CDR3, is GAGVSQTPSNKVTEKGKYVELRCDPISGHTALYWYRQSLGQGPEFLIYFQGTGAADDSGLPNDRFFAVRPEGSVSTLKIQRTERGDSAVYLCASSSLAGVGDTQYFGPGTRLTVL.

The chain employs TRBV28 and TRBJ1-2; 11 bases fit TRBD1. J lost 1 base, V lost 3 bases, and 10 bases had no gene match. This CDR3 contains 18 residues. Germline V CDR1 and CDR2: MDHEN, SYDVKM. As DNA, the CDR3 is TGTGCCAGCAGTTTCCTCCGGACAGGGGGCGTAATTAACTATGGCTACACCTTC. Protein product: CASSFLRTGGVINYGYTF.

This chain links TRBV7-3 with TRBJ2-3; 11 positions agree with TRBD2. CDR3 size: 18 residues. Germline V CDR1 and CDR2: SGHTA, FQGTGA. V lost 2 bases, J lost 3 bases, and 10 bases stayed unmatched. CDR3 loop: CASSLEASGRSKTDTQYF. The CDR3 DNA reads as TGTGCCAGCAGCTTAGAGGCTAGCGGGAGGTCTAAGACAGATACGCAGTATTTT. Looking up the rest from reference TRBV7-3 and TRBJ2-3 gives the full variable domain: GAGVSQTPSNKVTEKGKYVELRCDPISGHTALYWYRQSLGQGPEFLIYFQGTGAADDSGLPNDRFFAVRPEGSVSTLKIQRTERGDSAVYLCASSLEASGRSKTDTQYFGPGTRLTVL.

V and J are TRBV4-2 and TRBJ1-2; D may be TRBD1 (6 bases). Trimming left V 4 bases short and J 4 bases short, with 19 bases between. Germline CDR1 is LGHNA and CDR2 is YNFKEQ. The CDR3 spans 16 residues. In nucleotides, the CDR3 is TGTGCCAGCAGCCCGGTTACAGGGATACCTATCTATGGCTACACCTTC. Its protein is CASSPVTGIPIYGYTF.

The sample holds one count of this clone. DNA for the CDR3: TGCGCCAGCAGCTTGACTCCGGACAGGGATAATGAAAAACTGTTTTTT. Translation: CASSLTPDRDNEKLFF. This chain links TRBV5-1 with TRBJ1-4; 8 bases align to TRBD1. CDR3 length: 16 residues. Germline V gene data show CDR1 as SGHRS and CDR2 as YFSETQ. With 1 base clipped from V and 4 bases from J, the junction kept 6 bases outside the gene matches.

The CDR3 DNA reads as TGTGCCAGCAGTTTAGGTCTAGCGAACAATGAGCAGTTCTTC. This gives the protein CASSLGLANNEQFF. The chain has TRBV27 and TRBJ2-1, with D perhaps matching TRBD2 (6 bases). The CDR3 totals 14 residues. V lost 2 bases to trimming and J lost 5 bases, with 10 bases between them. Germline CDR1 reads MNHEY; CDR2 reads SMNVEV (reference sequence).

The chain uses TRBV2 and TRBJ2-2; 14 nucleotides match TRBD2. This CDR3 region has 16 residues. The V segment lost 8 bases and the J segment 4 bases; nucleotides outside the gene matches: 6. Germline CDR1 reads SNHLY; CDR2 reads FYNNEI. The CDR3 region has the DNA TGTGCCAGCGGGACTAGCGGGAGACAGGGCACCGGGGAGCTGTTTTTT. Translating gives CASGTSGRQGTGELFF. The variable domain in full, with the rest retrieved from reference TRBV2 and TRBJ2-2, is EPEVTQTPSHQVTQMGQEVILRCVPISNHLYFYWYRQILGQKVEFLVSFYNNEISEKSEIFDDQFSVERPDGSNFTLKIRSTKLEDSAMYFCASGTSGRQGTGELFFGEGSRLTVL.

J is TRBJ2-3 and V is TRBV18, with 9 bases identical to TRBD1. The CDR3 has 15 residues. Germline V gene data show CDR1 as KGHSH and CDR2 as LQKENI. Unmatched junction bases numbered 5, after V lost 3 bases and J lost 4 bases. CDR3 protein: CASSPWTGVPDTQYF. In nucleotides, the CDR3 is TGTGCCAGCTCACCCTGGACAGGGGTTCCAGATACGCAGTATTTT.

This clone was detected once. V and J are TRBV5-1 and TRBJ2-3; TRBD2 aligns across 8 bases. J lost 5 bases, V lost 0 bases, and 5 bases had no gene match. This CDR3 region has 15 residues. Germline V gives CDR1 SGHRS, CDR2 YFSETQ. The CDR3, as DNA: TGCGCCAGCAGCTTGGACGGGAGGGCGGGAGATACGCAGTATTTT. This translates into CASSLDGRAGDTQYF. The entire variable domain, with the rest obtained from reference TRBV5-1 and TRBJ2-3, is as follows: KAGVTQTPRYLIKTRGQQVTLSCSPISGHRSVSWYQQTPGQGLQFLFEYFSETQRNKGNFPGRFSGRQFSNSRSEMNVSTLELGDSALYLCASSLDGRAGDTQYFGPGTRLTVL.

The chain has TRBV4-2 and TRBJ2-1, with no clear D. Trimming shortened V by 1 base and J by 4 bases, and 11 bases separated the two germline ends. CDR1 and CDR2 from the germline V gene are LGHNA and YNFKEQ. This CDR3 region has 15 residues. For the CDR3, the DNA is TGTGCCAGCAGCCAAGCCCGGAGCACATACAATGAGCAGTTCTTC. Its translation: CASSQARSTYNEQFF.

The V gene is TRBV6-6, the J gene TRBJ1-4; 9 bases are shared with TRBD1. The CDR3 is 16 amino acids. V was pared by 6 bases and J by 2 bases, with 7 bases of the junction left unmatched. Germline-derived CDR1 and CDR2 are MNHNY and SVGAGI (reference sequence). The chain's CDR3 is CASSDPGQGTNEKLFF. DNA for the CDR3: TGTGCCAGCAGCGATCCGGGACAGGGTACTAATGAAAAACTGTTTTTT.